This entry is about one T cell receptor (beta chain). Its specificity is unknown. Template switching with 5'RACE generated the TCR cDNA and added a universal primer site and UMIs. TCRdb re-called the 5' RACE reads through MiXCR, storing one row per CDR3 protein. The data contain just under 600,000 distinct CDR3 sequences, roughly 14% of them seen just once; the ten biggest clones take up over 13%. This sample was taken from a study of T cells after yellow fever vaccination. V was pared by 1 base and J by 3 bases, with 8 bases between. The germline CDR1 and CDR2 sequences are SGHTS and YDEGEE. The CDR3 spans 13 residues. Broader study findings: Among all clonotypes, a small share was observed in both CD4 and CD8 compartments. Contaminants from the bulk population, in the form of abundant clonotypes, could be found in FACS-sorted repertoires.

This TCR was recovered from a man aged 30 to 39 who received the YFV17D yellow fever vaccine. This material consisted of PBMCs, taken on the day of the yellow fever booster vaccination. V usage is TRBV5-8 and J usage is TRBJ2-7, with D maybe TRBD2 (5 bases). CDR3 sequence (DNA): TGTGCCAGCAGCTTGAGAGGGTTCTACGAGCAGTACTTC. It yields the protein CASSLRGFYEQYF. Full variable domain (rest looked up from reference TRBV5-8 and TRBJ2-7): EAGVTQSPTHLIKTRGQQATLRCSPISGHTSVYWYQQALGLGLQFLLWYDEGEERNRGNFPPRFSGRQFPNYSSELNVNALELEDSALYLCASSLRGFYEQYFGPGTRLTVT.